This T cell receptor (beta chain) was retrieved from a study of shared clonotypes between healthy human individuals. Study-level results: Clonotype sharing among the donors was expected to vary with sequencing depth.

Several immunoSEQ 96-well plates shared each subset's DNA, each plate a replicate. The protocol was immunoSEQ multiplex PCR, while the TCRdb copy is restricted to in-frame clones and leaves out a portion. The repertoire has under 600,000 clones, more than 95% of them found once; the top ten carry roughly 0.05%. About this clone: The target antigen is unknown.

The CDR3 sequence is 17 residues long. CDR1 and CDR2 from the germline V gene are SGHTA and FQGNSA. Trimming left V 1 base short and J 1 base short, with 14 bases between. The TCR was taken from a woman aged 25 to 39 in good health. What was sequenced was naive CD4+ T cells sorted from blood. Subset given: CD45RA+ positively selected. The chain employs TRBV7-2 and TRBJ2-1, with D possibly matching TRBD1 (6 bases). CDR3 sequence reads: CASSLVRDTYSYNEQFF. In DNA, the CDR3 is TGTGCCAGCAGCTTAGTCCGGGACACCTATTCCTACAATGAGCAGTTCTTC.